This is a list of T cell receptor beta chains from one sample in a study of blood T cell repertoires in COVID-19. Libraries were prepared by immunoSEQ multiplex PCR; TCRdb keeps only in-frame clonotypes and omits some of them. This sample has 390,000 or so clones, with 86% found just once. Sequenced sample: peripheral blood. The source is a woman in her thirties with active or convalescent COVID-19. Both conserved end residues are part of each CDR3. Fields, in order: D gene, V gene, clone size, J gene, CDR3 protein, CDR3 DNA. A D gene is named only where the DNA matches it firmly. Expanded clones are given a class, and other clones once, few, many or no size at all.

D gene: .; V gene: TRBV6-5; clone size: .; J gene: TRBJ1-3; CDR3 protein: CASSADSGTIYF; CDR3 DNA: TGTGCCAGCAGCGCGGACAGCGGCACCATATATTTT
D gene: TRBD1; V gene: TRBV5-1; clone size: few; J gene: TRBJ2-7; CDR3 protein: CASRGTDYEQYF; CDR3 DNA: TGCGCCAGCAGAGGGACAGACTACGAGCAGTACTTC
D gene: TRBD1; V gene: TRBV6-6; clone size: .; J gene: TRBJ1-2; CDR3 protein: CASSKQGAANYGYTF; CDR3 DNA: TGTGCCAGCAGCAAACAGGGGGCAGCTAACTATGGCTACACCTTC
D gene: .; V gene: TRBV5-1; clone size: .; J gene: TRBJ2-7; CDR3 protein: CASSLSPGAREQYF; CDR3 DNA: TGCGCCAGCAGCTTGTCGCCAGGGGCCCGCGAGCAGTACTTC
D gene: TRBD1; V gene: TRBV5-6; clone size: .; J gene: TRBJ2-6; CDR3 protein: CASSYQGAGANVLTF; CDR3 DNA: TGTGCCAGCAGTTATCAGGGGGCAGGGGCCAACGTCCTGACTTTC
D gene: TRBD2; V gene: TRBV9; clone size: .; J gene: TRBJ2-5; CDR3 protein: CASSVAGGQWETQYF; CDR3 DNA: TGTGCCAGCAGCGTAGCGGGGGGGCAGTGGGAGACCCAGTACTTC
D gene: .; V gene: TRBV6-5; clone size: .; J gene: TRBJ1-2; CDR3 protein: CASSPGVAVGYTF; CDR3 DNA: TGTGCCAGCAGCCCGGGGGTAGCGGTTGGCTACACCTTC
D gene: .; V gene: TRBV7-9; clone size: .; J gene: TRBJ2-1; CDR3 protein: CASSLSLLYNEQFF; CDR3 DNA: TGTGCCAGCAGCCTCTCCCTCCTCTACAATGAGCAGTTCTTC
D gene: TRBD1; V gene: TRBV6-1; clone size: .; J gene: TRBJ1-2; CDR3 protein: CASSEVRSRGLDLDTF; CDR3 DNA: TGTGCCAGCAGTGAAGTTCGGAGCAGGGGGCTTGATCTGGACACCTTC
D gene: .; V gene: TRBV25-1; clone size: once; J gene: TRBJ2-3; CDR3 protein: CASSDQGTDTQYF; CDR3 DNA: TGTGCCAGCAGTGACCAGGGCACAGATACGCAGTATTTT
D gene: .; V gene: TRBV10-2; clone size: .; J gene: TRBJ1-1; CDR3 protein: CASSRGGSEAFF; CDR3 DNA: TGCGCCAGCAGTAGGGGTGGGTCCGAAGCTTTCTTT
D gene: .; V gene: TRBV5-6; clone size: once; J gene: TRBJ2-5; CDR3 protein: CASSLARTDKKETQYF; CDR3 DNA: TGTGCCAGCAGCTTGGCTCGGACGGACAAAAAAGAGACCCAGTACTTC
D gene: TRBD1; V gene: TRBV27; clone size: .; J gene: TRBJ2-7; CDR3 protein: CASSLSGTAPYEQYF; CDR3 DNA: TGTGCCAGCAGTTTATCCGGGACAGCGCCCTACGAGCAGTACTTC
D gene: .; V gene: TRBV2; clone size: .; J gene: TRBJ2-6; CDR3 protein: CASTRGSSGANVLTF; CDR3 DNA: TGTGCCAGCACTCGGGGGAGCTCTGGGGCCAACGTCCTGACTTTC
D gene: TRBD2; V gene: TRBV3-1/TRBV3-2; clone size: few; J gene: TRBJ2-2; CDR3 protein: CASSRLAGKNTGELFF; CDR3 DNA: TGTGCCAGCAGCAGACTAGCGGGGAAGAACACCGGGGAGCTGTTTTTT
D gene: TRBD1; V gene: TRBV6-4; clone size: once; J gene: TRBJ1-4; CDR3 protein: CASSAGTGDEKLFF; CDR3 DNA: TGTGCCAGCAGTGCCGGGACAGGGGATGAAAAACTGTTTTTT
D gene: .; V gene: TRBV19; clone size: .; J gene: TRBJ1-5; CDR3 protein: CASSSDSAYRPQHF; CDR3 DNA: TGTGCCAGTAGTAGCGACAGTGCCTATCGGCCCCAGCATTTT
D gene: TRBD1; V gene: TRBV6-1; clone size: .; J gene: TRBJ1-4; CDR3 protein: CASSEQGGHEKLFF; CDR3 DNA: TGTGCCAGCAGTGAACAGGGGGGACATGAAAAACTGTTTTTT
D gene: .; V gene: TRBV15; clone size: .; J gene: TRBJ1-1; CDR3 protein: CATSRGTVNTEAFF; CDR3 DNA: TGTGCCACCAGCAGAGGGACAGTGAACACTGAAGCTTTCTTT
D gene: .; V gene: TRBV6-5; clone size: .; J gene: TRBJ1-6; CDR3 protein: CASSYIRGGTHSPLHF; CDR3 DNA: TGTGCCAGCAGTTACATTCGGGGGGGAACTCATTCACCCCTCCACTTT
D gene: .; V gene: TRBV5-1; clone size: .; J gene: TRBJ2-1; CDR3 protein: CASSFQRDNEQFF; CDR3 DNA: TGCGCCAGCAGCTTCCAGCGGGACAATGAGCAGTTCTTC
D gene: TRBD1; V gene: TRBV18; clone size: .; J gene: TRBJ1-1; CDR3 protein: CASSPTGLSEAFF; CDR3 DNA: TGTGCCAGCTCACCGACAGGGTTGAGTGAAGCTTTCTTT
D gene: .; V gene: TRBV5-1; clone size: .; J gene: TRBJ1-1; CDR3 protein: CASRRTWDSSVNTEAFF; CDR3 DNA: TGCGCCAGCAGGAGAACGTGGGACTCAAGTGTGAACACTGAAGCTTTCTTT
D gene: .; V gene: TRBV6-6; clone size: .; J gene: TRBJ1-2; CDR3 protein: CASSSSTSNYGYTF; CDR3 DNA: TGTGCCAGCAGTTCCTCCACTTCTAACTATGGCTACACCTTC
D gene: TRBD2; V gene: TRBV27; clone size: once; J gene: TRBJ2-2; CDR3 protein: CASSLGSGRKNTGELFF; CDR3 DNA: TGTGCCAGCAGTTTGGGTAGCGGGAGAAAGAACACCGGGGAGCTGTTTTTT
D gene: TRBD2; V gene: TRBV5-1; clone size: .; J gene: TRBJ2-5; CDR3 protein: CASSLAFREDETQYF; CDR3 DNA: TGCGCCAGCAGCTTGGCTTTTCGGGAGGACGAGACCCAGTACTTC
D gene: TRBD1; V gene: TRBV2; clone size: .; J gene: TRBJ2-7; CDR3 protein: CASSQRTGQNSYEQYF; CDR3 DNA: TGTGCCAGCAGCCAGAGGACAGGGCAAAACTCCTACGAGCAGTACTTC
D gene: .; V gene: TRBV15; clone size: .; J gene: TRBJ1-1; CDR3 protein: CATSSITTPHTEAFF; CDR3 DNA: TGTGCCACCAGCAGCATTACGACACCTCACACTGAAGCTTTCTTT
D gene: .; V gene: TRBV19; clone size: .; J gene: TRBJ2-1; CDR3 protein: CASRADYVYEQFF; CDR3 DNA: TGTGCCAGTAGGGCCGACTACGTGTATGAGCAGTTCTTC
D gene: .; V gene: TRBV27; clone size: .; J gene: TRBJ2-6; CDR3 protein: CASSFSSGANVLTF; CDR3 DNA: TGTGCCAGCAGTTTTAGCTCTGGGGCCAACGTCCTGACTTTC
D gene: .; V gene: TRBV19; clone size: .; J gene: TRBJ1-5; CDR3 protein: CASSAGTPNQPQHF; CDR3 DNA: TGTGCCAGTAGCGCCGGGACACCTAATCAGCCCCAGCATTTT